These T cell receptor beta chains were read from a single sample in a study of human T cells and chemical hapten exposure. TCRdb re-analysed the RACE reads in MiXCR, keeping a single row per CDR3 protein. The table has roughly 80,000 distinct CDR3 sequences, about 10% seen once. The starting material was whole blood, obtained in connection with sensitization to the hapten diphenylcyclopropenone (DPC). These receptor sequences come from a woman aged 50 to 65 with alopecia areata. Some clones in this sample may be carry-over from other donors' samples. CDR3s include the opening cysteine and the closing phenylalanine or tryptophan. Each record gives: V gene, D gene, clone size, J gene, CDR3 DNA, CDR3 protein. The D gene is left open where the match is weak. Not every row has a clone size; where given, it reads once, few, many or a size class.

v_call: TRBV6-2/TRBV6-3
d_call: NA
clone_size: few
j_call: TRBJ2-7
cdr3_nt: TGTGCCAGCAGTTACTCGACTTTGGGGGCCGAGCAGTACTTC
cdr3_aa: CASSYSTLGAEQYF

v_call: TRBV5-1
d_call: TRBD1
clone_size: few
j_call: TRBJ1-1
cdr3_nt: TGCGCCAGCAGCCATGGGACAGGGAGCCTTCCGTCCGCTGAAGCTTTCTTT
cdr3_aa: CASSHGTGSLPSAEAFF

v_call: TRBV4-2
d_call: NA
clone_size: NA
j_call: TRBJ1-1
cdr3_nt: TGTGCCAGCTCATCAGGGGCCCGGGGCGGGAGGACTGAAGCTTTCTTT
cdr3_aa: CASSSGARGGRTEAFF

v_call: TRBV2
d_call: NA
clone_size: NA
j_call: TRBJ2-1
cdr3_nt: TGTGCCAGCATCCCTCCCCTGGGAGACGACAATGAGCAGTTCTTC
cdr3_aa: CASIPPLGDDNEQFF

v_call: TRBV19
d_call: NA
clone_size: NA
j_call: TRBJ2-2
cdr3_nt: TGTGCCAGTCGGGACTCCTGGAACACCGGGGAGCTGTTTTTT
cdr3_aa: CASRDSWNTGELFF

v_call: TRBV7-9
d_call: NA
clone_size: many
j_call: TRBJ1-1
cdr3_nt: TGTGCCAGCAGTGCCCCCCGACAGGTCAACACTGAAGCTTTCTTT
cdr3_aa: CASSAPRQVNTEAFF

v_call: TRBV6-2/TRBV6-3
d_call: TRBD2
clone_size: many
j_call: TRBJ2-1
cdr3_nt: TGTGCCAGCAGTTGCCGCGGGGGGGCCTTATGTGAGTCCTACAATGAGCAGTTCTTC
cdr3_aa: CASSCRGGALCESYNEQFF

v_call: TRBV9
d_call: NA
clone_size: many
j_call: TRBJ2-1
cdr3_nt: TGTGCCAGCAGCGTTTCAGGTTACAGTGAGCAGTTCTTC
cdr3_aa: CASSVSGYSEQFF

v_call: TRBV6-2/TRBV6-3
d_call: TRBD1
clone_size: many
j_call: TRBJ1-1
cdr3_nt: TGTGCCAGCAGCAAACAGGGGGCAAACACTGAAGCTTTCTTT
cdr3_aa: CASSKQGANTEAFF

v_call: TRBV4-2
d_call: TRBD1
clone_size: once
j_call: TRBJ1-5
cdr3_nt: TGTGCCAGCAGCCCGATGGAGGGGGCGCGAAGCAATCAGCCCCAGCATTTT
cdr3_aa: CASSPMEGARSNQPQHF

v_call: TRBV7-9
d_call: NA
clone_size: many
j_call: TRBJ2-7
cdr3_nt: TGTGCCAGCAGCACGGGTGCAGGGGTCTACGAGCAGTACTTC
cdr3_aa: CASSTGAGVYEQYF

v_call: TRBV12-3/TRBV12-4
d_call: TRBD1
clone_size: few
j_call: TRBJ1-5
cdr3_nt: TGTGCCAGCAGTTTAAGGACAGGGTTTAGCAATCAGCCCCAGCATTTT
cdr3_aa: CASSLRTGFSNQPQHF

v_call: TRBV19
d_call: NA
clone_size: many
j_call: TRBJ2-5
cdr3_nt: TGTGCCAGTAAGGGAAAAAACCAAGAGACCCAGTACTTC
cdr3_aa: CASKGKNQETQYF

v_call: TRBV19
d_call: TRBD1
clone_size: few
j_call: TRBJ2-2
cdr3_nt: TGTGCCAGTAGTACCCAGGGGGCCGACACCGGGGAGCTGTTTTTT
cdr3_aa: CASSTQGADTGELFF

v_call: TRBV30
d_call: TRBD1
clone_size: many
j_call: TRBJ1-4
cdr3_nt: TGTGCCTCACAGGGGATAGCTAATGAAAAACTGTTTTTT
cdr3_aa: CASQGIANEKLFF

v_call: TRBV28
d_call: NA
clone_size: few
j_call: TRBJ2-6
cdr3_nt: TGTGCCAGCAGTTCGGAGGGGGCCGGGGCCAACGTCCTGACTTTC
cdr3_aa: CASSSEGAGANVLTF

v_call: TRBV29-1
d_call: NA
clone_size: NA
j_call: TRBJ1-5
cdr3_nt: TGCAGCGTTCAGACAGGAGTCCGTAATCAGCCCCAGCATTTT
cdr3_aa: CSVQTGVRNQPQHF

v_call: TRBV12-3/TRBV12-4
d_call: TRBD1
clone_size: NA
j_call: TRBJ1-2
cdr3_nt: TGTGCCAGCTACAGCCCGGACAGGGGAAAAGGCTACACCTTC
cdr3_aa: CASYSPDRGKGYTF

v_call: TRBV3-1
d_call: NA
clone_size: many
j_call: TRBJ2-1
cdr3_nt: TGTGCCAGCAGCCAAGAACCCAGGGGAAACTACAATGAGCAGTTCTTC
cdr3_aa: CASSQEPRGNYNEQFF

v_call: TRBV15
d_call: NA
clone_size: NA
j_call: TRBJ2-2
cdr3_nt: TGTGCCACCAGCGGGGCCGGTAGGGCCGGGGAGCTGTTTTTT
cdr3_aa: CATSGAGRAGELFF

v_call: TRBV6-2/TRBV6-3
d_call: NA
clone_size: few
j_call: TRBJ1-5
cdr3_nt: TGTGCCAGCAGTTCCCCCCCTTATACGGGCAGACAGCCCCAGCATTTT
cdr3_aa: CASSSPPYTGRQPQHF

v_call: TRBV11-2
d_call: TRBD2
clone_size: many
j_call: TRBJ2-1
cdr3_nt: TGTGCCAGCAGCTTAAGGGTTGCTAGCGGATACAATGAGCAGTTCTTC
cdr3_aa: CASSLRVASGYNEQFF

v_call: TRBV19
d_call: TRBD1
clone_size: many
j_call: TRBJ2-3
cdr3_nt: TGTGCCAGTAGCCACCCGCCCCGACAGGGTCAAGATACGCAGTATTTT
cdr3_aa: CASSHPPRQGQDTQYF

v_call: TRBV9
d_call: NA
clone_size: NA
j_call: TRBJ2-3
cdr3_nt: TGTGCCAGCAGCGTAGGCGGACTAAGCACAGATACGCAGTATTTT
cdr3_aa: CASSVGGLSTDTQYF

v_call: TRBV14
d_call: TRBD1
clone_size: few
j_call: TRBJ2-4
cdr3_nt: TGTGCCAGTGCTGGGACAGCGACGGGAAACATTCAGTACTTC
cdr3_aa: CASAGTATGNIQYF

v_call: TRBV6-5
d_call: NA
clone_size: NA
j_call: TRBJ2-3
cdr3_nt: TGTGCCAGCAGTTCCCGACAGAAAGCGACAGATACGCAGTATTTT
cdr3_aa: CASSSRQKATDTQYF

v_call: TRBV5-1
d_call: TRBD1
clone_size: NA
j_call: TRBJ1-1
cdr3_nt: TGCGCCAGCAGCTTAACAGGGGGCACTGAAGCTTTCTTT
cdr3_aa: CASSLTGGTEAFF

v_call: TRBV29-1
d_call: TRBD1
clone_size: many
j_call: TRBJ2-7
cdr3_nt: TGCAGCGTTGAGGGGACAGGGTTGGTAGAGCAGTACTTC
cdr3_aa: CSVEGTGLVEQYF

v_call: TRBV18
d_call: NA
clone_size: many
j_call: TRBJ2-3
cdr3_nt: TGTGCCAGCTCACCGACACACACCCACACAGATACGCAGTATTTT
cdr3_aa: CASSPTHTHTDTQYF

v_call: TRBV28
d_call: TRBD1
clone_size: NA
j_call: TRBJ2-1
cdr3_nt: TGTGCCAGCAGTCGACGGGACAGGGGCTACAATGAGCAGTTCTTC
cdr3_aa: CASSRRDRGYNEQFF

v_call: TRBV29-1
d_call: NA
clone_size: many
j_call: TRBJ1-4
cdr3_nt: TGCAGCGTCAGGACATCGGCAAATGAAAAACTGTTTTTT
cdr3_aa: CSVRTSANEKLFF

v_call: TRBV18
d_call: NA
clone_size: few
j_call: TRBJ2-5
cdr3_nt: TGTGCCAGCTCCCCCGGATTGAAAGAGACCCAGTACTTC
cdr3_aa: CASSPGLKETQYF

v_call: TRBV3-1
d_call: NA
clone_size: many
j_call: TRBJ2-1
cdr3_nt: TGTGCCAGCAGCCCCGGGACGACTACCCAGCAGTTCTTC
cdr3_aa: CASSPGTTTQQFF

v_call: TRBV7-9
d_call: TRBD2
clone_size: many
j_call: TRBJ2-1
cdr3_nt: TGTGCCAGCACCCGCACTAGCGGGTTCTACAATGAGCAGTTCTTC
cdr3_aa: CASTRTSGFYNEQFF

v_call: TRBV6-6
d_call: NA
clone_size: few
j_call: TRBJ1-5
cdr3_nt: TGTGCCAGCAGTTTCGTAGAGAATAATCAGCCCCAGCATTTT
cdr3_aa: CASSFVENNQPQHF

v_call: TRBV11-1
d_call: TRBD2
clone_size: NA
j_call: TRBJ2-3
cdr3_nt: TGTGCCAGCAGCTCTAGAGCGGGGGCCGGGGGTACGCAGTATTTT
cdr3_aa: CASSSRAGAGGTQYF

v_call: TRBV28
d_call: TRBD1
clone_size: many
j_call: TRBJ2-7
cdr3_nt: TGTGCCAGCAGTTTGCAGGGGGCAAATAACTACGAGCAGTACTTC
cdr3_aa: CASSLQGANNYEQYF

v_call: TRBV20-1
d_call: TRBD1
clone_size: few
j_call: TRBJ1-1
cdr3_nt: TGCAGTGCTAGAGGGACAGGGAGATCATACACTGAAGCTTTCTTT
cdr3_aa: CSARGTGRSYTEAFF

v_call: TRBV20-1
d_call: NA
clone_size: NA
j_call: TRBJ1-1
cdr3_nt: TGCAGTGCTCCGGAGAGGGTGTACACTGAAGCTTTCTTT
cdr3_aa: CSAPERVYTEAFF

v_call: TRBV5-1
d_call: NA
clone_size: NA
j_call: TRBJ1-2
cdr3_nt: TGCGCCAGCAGCTTGGCTACCAGGGGTCACTATGGCTACACCTTC
cdr3_aa: CASSLATRGHYGYTF

v_call: TRBV4-3
d_call: TRBD2
clone_size: many
j_call: TRBJ2-1
cdr3_nt: TGCGCCAGCAGTCCGGGGGGGCGTTTCGATGAGCAGTTCTTC
cdr3_aa: CASSPGGRFDEQFF

v_call: TRBV20-1
d_call: TRBD1
clone_size: many
j_call: TRBJ1-5
cdr3_nt: TGCAGTGCCAAGGACAGGGAGGGTCAGCCCCAGCATTTT
cdr3_aa: CSAKDREGQPQHF

v_call: TRBV18
d_call: NA
clone_size: many
j_call: TRBJ1-1
cdr3_nt: TGTGCCAGCTCACCTGTATCAGTGAACACTGAAGCTTTCTTT
cdr3_aa: CASSPVSVNTEAFF

v_call: TRBV7-2
d_call: NA
clone_size: NA
j_call: TRBJ2-1
cdr3_nt: TGTGCCAGCAGCCTTCCCCTATACAATGAGCAGTTCTTC
cdr3_aa: CASSLPLYNEQFF

v_call: TRBV29-1
d_call: NA
clone_size: many
j_call: TRBJ1-2
cdr3_nt: TGCAGCGTTGAAAGGATAGCCTACTATGGCTACACCTTC
cdr3_aa: CSVERIAYYGYTF

v_call: TRBV7-7
d_call: NA
clone_size: few
j_call: TRBJ2-5
cdr3_nt: TGTGCCAGCAGCCCGTTGGGGGTTCCTCAAGAGACCCAGTACTTC
cdr3_aa: CASSPLGVPQETQYF

v_call: TRBV7-6
d_call: NA
clone_size: many
j_call: TRBJ1-1
cdr3_nt: TGTGCCAGCAGCTCCATAACAGGGAACCCCACTGAAGCTTTCTTT
cdr3_aa: CASSSITGNPTEAFF

v_call: TRBV28
d_call: TRBD2
clone_size: many
j_call: TRBJ2-1
cdr3_nt: TGTGCCAGCAGTTTCCTAGCGGGAGGGTCCAATGAGCAGTTCTTC
cdr3_aa: CASSFLAGGSNEQFF

v_call: TRBV4-2
d_call: NA
clone_size: few
j_call: TRBJ1-5
cdr3_nt: TGTGCCAGCAGCCAAGAACGATTGGGGGTTGGCAATCAGCCCCAGCATTTT
cdr3_aa: CASSQERLGVGNQPQHF

v_call: TRBV6-5
d_call: NA
clone_size: NA
j_call: TRBJ1-1
cdr3_nt: TGTGCCAGCAGTTACTCGAATAGGGGGAGAAACACTGAAGCTTTCTTT
cdr3_aa: CASSYSNRGRNTEAFF

v_call: TRBV7-2
d_call: NA
clone_size: NA
j_call: TRBJ1-3
cdr3_nt: TGTGCCAGCAGCTTAGATTTTTCTGGAAACACCATATATTTT
cdr3_aa: CASSLDFSGNTIYF

v_call: TRBV6-5
d_call: TRBD2
clone_size: few
j_call: TRBJ2-1
cdr3_nt: TGTGCCAGCACTCGCTGGAATAGCGGGGCTTACAATGAGCAGTTCTTC
cdr3_aa: CASTRWNSGAYNEQFF

v_call: TRBV6-6
d_call: TRBD2
clone_size: NA
j_call: TRBJ2-7
cdr3_nt: TGTGCCAGCAGTTACCCATCGGGTAGCGGGGGAACCTTCTCCTACGAGCAGTACTTC
cdr3_aa: CASSYPSGSGGTFSYEQYF

v_call: TRBV20-1
d_call: TRBD2
clone_size: many
j_call: TRBJ2-7
cdr3_nt: TGCAGTGCTAGGGATAGCGGGGGGGCGGAGCAGTACTTC
cdr3_aa: CSARDSGGAEQYF